This TCR beta chain was captured by sequencing in a study of graft-versus-host responses after intestinal transplantation. Turning to the study itself: After anti-thymocyte globulin induction, recipients took tacrolimus and steroids for around 3 years. Overall study results and limits: Some patients had graft-donor T cell macrochimerism. In their allografts, the ratios of graft-versus-host to host-versus-graft T cell clones were high.

The CDR3 covers 18 residues. V lost 6 bases, J lost 3 bases, and 16 bases stayed unmatched. Germline assignment: CDR1 SNHLY and CDR2 FYNNEI. This clone appeared once. Its antigen is unidentified. The protocol was immunoSEQ multiplex PCR, while the TCRdb copy is restricted to in-frame clones and leaves out a portion. The profile shows roughly 75,000 clones, roughly 89% of them singletons. The J gene is TRBJ1-2, the V gene TRBV2; 10 nucleotides match TRBD1. This TCR came from a human donor who received an intestinal transplant. Source: unstimulated CD4+ T cells sorted from spleen or lymph node cells, taken before intestinal transplant. The CDR3 sequence: CASRDSGTGAPKDYGYTF. CDR3 coding DNA: TGTGCCAGCAGAGACTCCGGGACAGGGGCCCCTAAGGACTATGGCTACACCTTC. Full variable domain (outside the CDR3, taken from reference TRBV2 and TRBJ1-2): EPEVTQTPSHQVTQMGQEVILRCVPISNHLYFYWYRQILGQKVEFLVSFYNNEISEKSEIFDDQFSVERPDGSNFTLKIRSTKLEDSAMYFCASRDSGTGAPKDYGYTFGSGTRLTVV.